A selection of T cell receptor beta chains follows, all from one sample in a study of blood T cells in healthy people across ages. TCRdb reprocessed the 5' RACE reads via MiXCR and lists one record per CDR3 protein. The top ten hold approximately 7% of the sample, which has 1.2 million to 1.5 million distinct CDR3 sequences, approximately 59% seen once. Sequencing used blood. Receptors were obtained from a man aged 18-30 years in good health. Each CDR3 is given with its conserved first and last residue. The D gene is left open where the match is weak. Only part of the rows carry a size: once, few, many, or a class if the clone is expanded.

len: 16; d_gene: -; abundance: once; v_gene: TRBV4-1; j_gene: TRBJ2-1; CDR3aa: CASSQGDSGSYNEQFF; CDR3nt: TGCGCCAGCAGCCAAGGTGATAGCGGATCCTACAATGAGCAGTTCTTC
len: 16; d_gene: -; abundance: few; v_gene: TRBV20-1; j_gene: TRBJ2-1; CDR3aa: CSARKVDGPLYNEQFF; CDR3nt: TGCAGTGCTAGAAAAGTGGACGGTCCCCTCTACAATGAGCAGTTCTTC
len: 16; d_gene: TRBD2; abundance: -; v_gene: TRBV7-6; j_gene: TRBJ2-1; CDR3aa: CASTRGAGVGGNEQFF; CDR3nt: TGCGCCAGCACCCGGGGAGCGGGAGTAGGCGGCAATGAGCAGTTCTTC
len: 15; d_gene: TRBD1; abundance: -; v_gene: TRBV27; j_gene: TRBJ2-7; CDR3aa: CASHSGQGNLYEQYF; CDR3nt: TGTGCCAGCCACTCGGGACAGGGGAATCTCTACGAGCAGTACTTC
len: 20; d_gene: -; abundance: once; v_gene: TRBV7-9; j_gene: TRBJ2-5; CDR3aa: CASSSPLPKGPGLYQETQYF; CDR3nt: TGTGCCAGCAGCTCCCCACTCCCTAAAGGTCCAGGACTGTACCAAGAGACCCAGTACTTC
len: 15; d_gene: TRBD2; abundance: few; v_gene: TRBV7-2; j_gene: TRBJ2-1; CDR3aa: CASSLDSREGGEQFF; CDR3nt: TGTGCCAGCAGCTTAGATTCCCGGGAGGGAGGTGAGCAGTTCTTC
len: 12; d_gene: -; abundance: few; v_gene: TRBV28; j_gene: TRBJ2-7; CDR3aa: CATNDRTYEQYF; CDR3nt: TGTGCCACCAACGACAGAACCTACGAGCAGTACTTC
len: 15; d_gene: -; abundance: -; v_gene: TRBV15; j_gene: TRBJ2-7; CDR3aa: CATSRAEGSYYEQYF; CDR3nt: TGTGCCACCAGCAGAGCCGAAGGTTCATACTACGAGCAGTACTTC
len: 11; d_gene: -; abundance: few; v_gene: TRBV12-3/TRBV12-4; j_gene: TRBJ2-5; CDR3aa: CASSFERTQYF; CDR3nt: TGTGCCAGCAGTTTTGAGAGAACCCAGTACTTC
len: 15; d_gene: TRBD1; abundance: -; v_gene: TRBV18; j_gene: TRBJ1-1; CDR3aa: CASSPLDRENTEAFF; CDR3nt: TGTGCCAGCTCACCACTAGACAGGGAGAACACTGAAGCTTTCTTT
len: 15; d_gene: -; abundance: -; v_gene: TRBV7-8; j_gene: TRBJ2-5; CDR3aa: CASSLLGNTQETQYF; CDR3nt: TGTGCCAGCAGCTTATTGGGTAACACCCAAGAGACCCAGTACTTC
len: 16; d_gene: TRBD2; abundance: -; v_gene: TRBV4-1; j_gene: TRBJ2-1; CDR3aa: CASSQRTSVSYNEQFF; CDR3nt: TGCGCCAGCAGCCAACGGACTAGCGTCAGCTACAATGAGCAGTTCTTC
len: 14; d_gene: -; abundance: -; v_gene: TRBV5-1; j_gene: TRBJ2-5; CDR3aa: CASSAASARETQYF; CDR3nt: TGCGCCAGCAGCGCCGCCTCGGCCCGAGAGACCCAGTACTTC
len: 15; d_gene: -; abundance: -; v_gene: TRBV4-1; j_gene: TRBJ2-1; CDR3aa: CASSSIQGGYNEQFF; CDR3nt: TGCGCCAGCAGCTCTATTCAGGGGGGATACAATGAGCAGTTCTTC
len: 15; d_gene: -; abundance: -; v_gene: TRBV6-5; j_gene: TRBJ2-3; CDR3aa: CASSYTLLGSDTQYF; CDR3nt: TGTGCCAGCAGTTACACCCTTCTTGGATCAGATACGCAGTATTTT
len: 15; d_gene: -; abundance: -; v_gene: TRBV24-1; j_gene: TRBJ2-1; CDR3aa: CATSDLRGSSDEQFF; CDR3nt: TGTGCCACCAGTGATTTGAGGGGGTCTAGCGATGAGCAGTTCTTC
len: 17; d_gene: -; abundance: few; v_gene: TRBV7-9; j_gene: TRBJ2-3; CDR3aa: CASSHVGDSGDTDTQYF; CDR3nt: TGTGCCAGCAGCCACGTTGGGGATTCCGGGGACACAGATACGCAGTATTTT
len: 15; d_gene: TRBD2; abundance: -; v_gene: TRBV29-1; j_gene: TRBJ2-1; CDR3aa: CSVEEIQREDGEQFF; CDR3nt: TGCAGCGTTGAAGAGATCCAGCGGGAAGATGGCGAGCAGTTCTTC
len: 15; d_gene: TRBD1; abundance: -; v_gene: TRBV6-5; j_gene: TRBJ2-7; CDR3aa: CASSFGTGGFYEQYF; CDR3nt: TGTGCCAGCAGTTTCGGGACAGGGGGCTTCTACGAGCAGTACTTC
len: 17; d_gene: -; abundance: -; v_gene: TRBV12-3/TRBV12-4; j_gene: TRBJ2-3; CDR3aa: CASSFLPGLASGDTQYF; CDR3nt: TGTGCCAGCAGTTTCCTACCGGGACTCGCCTCCGGAGATACGCAGTATTTT
len: 15; d_gene: -; abundance: few; v_gene: TRBV6-4; j_gene: TRBJ2-1; CDR3aa: CASSHQASGGGEQFF; CDR3nt: TGTGCCAGCAGCCACCAGGCTAGCGGAGGGGGTGAGCAGTTCTTC
len: 13; d_gene: -; abundance: once; v_gene: TRBV7-2; j_gene: TRBJ1-2; CDR3aa: CASSFRGTDGYTF; CDR3nt: TGTGCCAGCAGCTTTCGTGGGACCGATGGCTACACCTTC
len: 15; d_gene: -; abundance: -; v_gene: TRBV10-1; j_gene: TRBJ2-5; CDR3aa: CASSENNGGGETQYF; CDR3nt: TGCGCCAGCAGTGAGAATAATGGTGGCGGGGAGACCCAGTACTTC
len: 13; d_gene: -; abundance: few; v_gene: TRBV20-1; j_gene: TRBJ2-7; CDR3aa: CSAFGGSTYEQYF; CDR3nt: TGCAGTGCTTTTGGGGGTTCCACCTACGAGCAGTACTTC
len: 16; d_gene: -; abundance: -; v_gene: TRBV21-1; j_gene: TRBJ2-5; CDR3aa: CASSKALRGQGETQYF; CDR3nt: TGTGCCAGCAGCAAAGCGTTAAGGGGTCAGGGAGAGACCCAGTACTTC
len: 15; d_gene: -; abundance: -; v_gene: TRBV4-1; j_gene: TRBJ2-7; CDR3aa: CTSSQEGTTLYEQYF; CDR3nt: TGCACCAGCAGCCAAGAAGGGACAACCCTCTACGAGCAGTACTTC
len: 13; d_gene: TRBD1; abundance: -; v_gene: TRBV25-1; j_gene: TRBJ2-7; CDR3aa: CASRPGTGVEQYF; CDR3nt: TGTGCCAGCAGACCCGGGACAGGGGTCGAGCAGTACTTC
len: 12; d_gene: TRBD2; abundance: few; v_gene: TRBV20-1; j_gene: TRBJ2-5; CDR3aa: CSGTSGASEQYF; CDR3nt: TGCAGTGGGACTAGCGGAGCATCTGAGCAGTACTTC
len: 15; d_gene: -; abundance: -; v_gene: TRBV7-9; j_gene: TRBJ2-5; CDR3aa: CASSLPLASRETQYF; CDR3nt: TGTGCCAGCAGCCTACCCCTGGCAAGTCGGGAGACCCAGTACTTC
len: 17; d_gene: TRBD2; abundance: -; v_gene: TRBV6-7; j_gene: TRBJ2-1; CDR3aa: CASSYSRSSGNHNEQFF; CDR3nt: TGTGCCAGCAGTTACTCGAGGTCTAGCGGGAACCACAATGAGCAGTTCTTC
len: 14; d_gene: TRBD2; abundance: -; v_gene: TRBV20-1; j_gene: TRBJ2-7; CDR3aa: CSAESGERGYEQYF; CDR3nt: TGCAGTGCTGAAAGCGGGGAGAGGGGCTACGAGCAGTACTTC
len: 17; d_gene: TRBD2; abundance: -; v_gene: TRBV18; j_gene: TRBJ2-5; CDR3aa: CASSPLAGSTSYNEQYF; CDR3nt: TGTGCCAGCTCACCCCTAGCGGGATCGACGTCCTACAATGAGCAGTACTTC
len: 13; d_gene: -; abundance: few; v_gene: TRBV6-1; j_gene: TRBJ2-5; CDR3aa: CASGLDNEETQYF; CDR3nt: TGTGCCAGCGGGCTGGACAACGAAGAGACCCAGTACTTC
len: 13; d_gene: -; abundance: -; v_gene: TRBV12-3/TRBV12-4; j_gene: TRBJ2-3; CDR3aa: CASSNSGKDTQYF; CDR3nt: TGTGCCAGCAGTAACAGTGGTAAAGATACGCAGTATTTT
len: 13; d_gene: -; abundance: -; v_gene: TRBV14; j_gene: TRBJ1-2; CDR3aa: CASRPAGQYGYTF; CDR3nt: TGTGCCAGCAGGCCAGCGGGGCAGTATGGCTACACCTTC
len: 17; d_gene: TRBD2; abundance: -; v_gene: TRBV27; j_gene: TRBJ2-7; CDR3aa: CASTPILGLAHHNEQYF; CDR3nt: TGTGCCAGCACCCCAATTTTGGGACTAGCTCACCACAATGAGCAGTACTTC
len: 15; d_gene: -; abundance: -; v_gene: TRBV21-1; j_gene: TRBJ1-1; CDR3aa: CASSKPPGMNTEAFF; CDR3nt: TGTGCCAGCAGCAAACCTCCAGGGATGAACACTGAAGCTTTCTTT
len: 19; d_gene: TRBD2; abundance: few; v_gene: TRBV6-2/TRBV6-3; j_gene: TRBJ2-5; CDR3aa: CASSHSGLASLRAQETQYF; CDR3nt: TGTGCCAGCAGCCACAGCGGACTAGCGTCTCTAAGGGCCCAAGAGACCCAGTACTTC
len: 14; d_gene: -; abundance: -; v_gene: TRBV20-1; j_gene: TRBJ2-3; CDR3aa: CSAREGGGPDTQYF; CDR3nt: TGCAGTGCTAGAGAAGGGGGGGGTCCAGATACGCAGTATTTT
len: 14; d_gene: -; abundance: -; v_gene: TRBV20-1; j_gene: TRBJ2-3; CDR3aa: CSANPGSNPDTQYF; CDR3nt: TGCAGTGCTAACCCGGGATCGAATCCGGATACGCAGTATTTT
len: 16; d_gene: -; abundance: -; v_gene: TRBV4-1; j_gene: TRBJ2-6; CDR3aa: CASSQVGVSGANVLTF; CDR3nt: TGCGCCAGCAGCCAAGTCGGGGTCTCTGGGGCCAACGTCCTGACTTTC
len: 16; d_gene: TRBD1; abundance: few; v_gene: TRBV4-2; j_gene: TRBJ2-7; CDR3aa: CASSQEEGQGRYEQYF; CDR3nt: TGTGCCAGTAGCCAAGAAGAGGGACAGGGCCGGTACGAGCAGTACTTC
len: 14; d_gene: -; abundance: -; v_gene: TRBV4-1; j_gene: TRBJ1-5; CDR3aa: CASSQDWGGQPQHF; CDR3nt: TGCGCCAGCAGCCAAGATTGGGGAGGTCAGCCCCAGCATTTT
len: 16; d_gene: -; abundance: few; v_gene: TRBV29-1; j_gene: TRBJ2-1; CDR3aa: CSVAPTFQSGLNEQFF; CDR3nt: TGCAGCGTTGCCCCCACCTTTCAGTCAGGGCTCAATGAGCAGTTCTTC
len: 15; d_gene: -; abundance: -; v_gene: TRBV6-5; j_gene: TRBJ1-3; CDR3aa: CASSYSSQTGNTIYF; CDR3nt: TGTGCCAGCAGTTACAGCAGCCAAACTGGAAACACCATATATTTT
len: 15; d_gene: -; abundance: -; v_gene: TRBV29-1; j_gene: TRBJ2-5; CDR3aa: CSVEHGGTLQETQYF; CDR3nt: TGCAGCGTTGAACACGGAGGGACACTCCAAGAGACCCAGTACTTC
len: 15; d_gene: TRBD1; abundance: -; v_gene: TRBV6-6; j_gene: TRBJ2-7; CDR3aa: CASSKDRVSSYEQYF; CDR3nt: TGTGCCAGCAGCAAGGACAGGGTATCTTCCTACGAGCAGTACTTC
len: 20; d_gene: TRBD2; abundance: -; v_gene: TRBV27; j_gene: TRBJ2-3; CDR3aa: CASSPEGLAGFGGVTDTQYF; CDR3nt: TGTGCCAGCAGTCCGGAGGGACTAGCGGGTTTCGGAGGGGTCACAGATACGCAGTATTTT
len: 15; d_gene: -; abundance: -; v_gene: TRBV4-1; j_gene: TRBJ1-2; CDR3aa: CASSLQGRTNYGYTF; CDR3nt: TGCGCCAGCAGCCTCCAGGGACGGACAAACTATGGCTACACCTTC
len: 11; d_gene: -; abundance: -; v_gene: TRBV6-6; j_gene: TRBJ2-5; CDR3aa: CASSYQGRQYF; CDR3nt: TGTGCCAGCAGTTACCAGGGGAGGCAGTACTTC
len: 13; d_gene: -; abundance: -; v_gene: TRBV10-1; j_gene: TRBJ2-5; CDR3aa: CASARDPQETQYF; CDR3nt: TGCGCCAGCGCACGGGACCCCCAAGAGACACAGTACTTC
len: 11; d_gene: -; abundance: few; v_gene: TRBV29-1; j_gene: TRBJ2-5; CDR3aa: CSVVHQETQYF; CDR3nt: TGCAGCGTTGTTCACCAAGAGACCCAGTACTTC
len: 13; d_gene: -; abundance: -; v_gene: TRBV28; j_gene: TRBJ2-1; CDR3aa: CASRRVGYNEQFF; CDR3nt: TGTGCCAGCAGGAGGGTGGGGTACAATGAGCAGTTCTTC
len: 12; d_gene: -; abundance: -; v_gene: TRBV12-5; j_gene: TRBJ2-7; CDR3aa: CASGLSFPEQYF; CDR3nt: TGTGCTAGTGGTTTGTCTTTCCCGGAGCAGTACTTC